The 8 T cell receptor beta chains in this list originate from one sample, sequenced in a study of radiation and T cells in renal cell carcinoma. Time point defined: blood 2 weeks post-SBRT. Treatment noted: 15 Gy SBRT to primary tumor, nephrectomy 4 weeks later. Method: immunoSEQ multiplex PCR; TCRdb's copy keeps in-frame clones and lacks some. In the table there are 150,000 to 180,000 clones, roughly 87% of which are singletons. Sequenced material: blood, taken from a patient whose treatment included radiotherapy and nephrectomy. Source of these receptors: a woman between 45 and 60 years old with renal cell carcinoma.

This chain joins TRBV19 and TRBJ2-1, with a tentative D call TRBD2 (6 bases). Trimming removed 1 base at V and 7 bases at J, with 11 bases between. CDR3 length: 14 residues. In germline, CDR1 is LNHDA, CDR2 SQIVND (reference sequence). The CDR3 loop is CASSIVAAGNEQFF. CDR3 DNA: TGTGCCAGTAGTATAGTTGCGGCGGGGAATGAGCAGTTCTTC. Based on the CDR3 plus reference TRBV19 and TRBJ2-1, the full variable domain is DGGITQSPKYLFRKEGQNVTLSCEQNLNHDAMYWYRQDPGQGLRLIYYSQIVNDFQKGDIAEGYSVSREKKESFPLTVTSAQKNPTAFYLCASSIVAAGNEQFFGPGTRLTVL.

The chain is built from TRBV6-1 and TRBJ1-1, with D unresolved. The V end lost 5 bases, the J end lost 6 bases, and 13 bases lay between the germline ends. CDR1 is MNHNS and CDR2 is SASEGT in the germline V gene. This CDR3 is built from 13 residues. This CDR3 reads CASSPNYSPEAFF. The CDR3 DNA reads as TGTGCCAGCAGTCCCAATTATTCCCCTGAAGCTTTCTTT.

V usage is TRBV5-6 and J usage is TRBJ2-5, with 15 bases matching TRBD2. Germline-derived CDR1 and CDR2 are SGHDT and YYEEEE. Unmatched junction bases numbered 5, after V lost 4 bases and J lost 4 bases. The CDR3 consists of 16 residues. CDR3 amino acids: CASSRTSGGAPETQYF. The CDR3 nucleotides read TGTGCCAGCAGCAGGACTAGCGGGGGGGCCCCAGAGACCCAGTACTTC.

The rearrangement joins TRBV2 to TRBJ1-5; 7 bases agree with TRBD1. V gave up 6 bases and J gave up 4 bases; unmatched junction bases: 9. The length of the CDR3 is 15 residues. CDR1 is SNHLY and CDR2 is FYNNEI in the germline V gene. CDR3 in amino acids: CASRDPGTDNQPQHF. In DNA form, the CDR3 reads TGTGCCAGCAGGGACCCCGGGACAGATAATCAGCCCCAGCATTTT.

J is TRBJ2-7 and V is TRBV7-2, with a weak D call TRBD2 (6 bases). Germline V gives CDR1 SGHTA, CDR2 FQGNSA. V lost 3 bases to trimming and J lost 5 bases, with 14 bases between them. The CDR3 totals 14 residues. In nucleotides, the CDR3 is TGTGCCAGCAGCTTCTCGGGACTCCCGCACGAGCAGTACTTC. This codes for CASSFSGLPHEQYF. Complete variable domain (other parts from reference TRBV7-2 and TRBJ2-7): GAGVSQSPSNKVTEKGKDVELRCDPISGHTALYWYRQSLGQGLEFLIYFQGNSAPDKSGLPSDRFSAERTGGSVSTLTIQRTQQEDSAVYLCASSFSGLPHEQYFGPGTRLTVT.

The rearrangement uses TRBV11-2 and TRBJ1-4; D not certain. V was shortened by 3 bases and J by 0 bases, with 8 bases between the two germline ends. This CDR3 is 15 amino acids long. CDR1 is SGHAT and CDR2 is FQNNGV in the germline V gene. The CDR3: CASSLDPATNEKLFF. CDR3 in DNA: TGTGCCAGCAGCTTGGACCCTGCAACTAATGAAAAACTGTTTTTT.

The J gene is TRBJ2-5, the V gene TRBV4-1, with TRBD1 matching 7 bases. This CDR3 is built from 15 residues. Germline V gene lookup returns CDR1 MGHRA and CDR2 YSYEKL. The J segment lost 2 bases and the V segment lost 1 base, leaving 4 bases of the junction unmatched. CDR3 loop: CASSQVRGPQETQYF. For the CDR3, the DNA is TGCGCCAGCAGCCAAGTGAGGGGGCCGCAAGAGACCCAGTACTTC.

The J gene is TRBJ1-2, the V gene TRBV7-9; perhaps TRBD1 as D (5 bases). CDR1 is SEHNR and CDR2 is FQNEAQ in the germline V gene (reference sequence). The CDR3 covers 15 residues. V lost 1 base and J 8 bases, leaving 17 bases between the germline ends. This chain's CDR3 is CASSLDGDGRWGYTF. The CDR3 region has the DNA TGTGCCAGCAGCTTAGATGGGGACGGGCGATGGGGCTACACCTTC. The complete variable domain, with remaining parts taken from reference TRBV7-9 and TRBJ1-2, reads DTGVSQNPRHKITKRGQNVTFRCDPISEHNRLYWYRQTLGQGPEFLTYFQNEAQLEKSRLLSDRFSAERPKGSFSTLEIQRTEQGDSAMYLCASSLDGDGRWGYTFGSGTRLTVV.